This T cell receptor (beta chain) was captured in a study of PD-1 blockade in classical Hodgkin lymphoma. A few counts support this clone. CDR1 MDHEN and CDR2 SYDVKM come from the germline V gene. The V and J ends lost 6 bases and 4 bases, in that order; junction bases with no gene match: 15. The CDR3 contains 18 residues. The repertoire was sequenced with immunoSEQ multiplex PCR; TCRdb's copy has only in-frame clones and lacks some. The top ten clones hold over 20% of a sample with roughly 24,000 clones, roughly four fifths of them seen once. Time point here: cycle 4 day 1 (C4D1), after more than five weeks of nivolumab. After autologous stem cell transplantation all patients relapsed, and prior brentuximab vedotin exposure differed between cohorts.

This TCR was recovered from a human donor with classical Hodgkin lymphoma. This chain connects TRBV28 to TRBJ2-7, with 13 positions matching TRBD2. Material: peripheral blood mononuclear cells (PBMCs), obtained before the fourth cycle of nivolumab. CDR3 region: CASSLIGTSGTPRYEQYF. The CDR3, as DNA: TGTGCCAGCAGCCTTATCGGGACTAGCGGGACTCCCCGGTACGAGCAGTACTTC.